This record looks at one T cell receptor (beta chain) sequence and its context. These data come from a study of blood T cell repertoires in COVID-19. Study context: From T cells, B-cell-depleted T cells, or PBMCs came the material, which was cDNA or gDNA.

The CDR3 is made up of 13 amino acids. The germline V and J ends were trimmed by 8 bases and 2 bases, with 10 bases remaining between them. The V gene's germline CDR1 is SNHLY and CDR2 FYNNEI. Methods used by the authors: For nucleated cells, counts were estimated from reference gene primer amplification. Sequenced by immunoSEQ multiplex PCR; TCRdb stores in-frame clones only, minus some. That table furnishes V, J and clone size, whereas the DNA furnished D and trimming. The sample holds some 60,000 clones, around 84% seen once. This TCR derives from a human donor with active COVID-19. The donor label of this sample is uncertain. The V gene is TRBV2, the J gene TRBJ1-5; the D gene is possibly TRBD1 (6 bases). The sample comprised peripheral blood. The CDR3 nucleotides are TGTGCCAGCGACAGACAGGGCAATCAGCCCCAGCATTTT. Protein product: CASDRQGNQPQHF. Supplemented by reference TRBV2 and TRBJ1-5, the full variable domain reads EPEVTQTPSHQVTQMGQEVILRCVPISNHLYFYWYRQILGQKVEFLVSFYNNEISEKSEIFDDQFSVERPDGSNFTLKIRSTKLEDSAMYFCASDRQGNQPQHFGDGTRLSIL.